This T cell receptor beta chain was recorded in a study of T cell repertoires in cytomegalovirus infection. As regards this clonotype: Its specificity is not known. Because the CDR3 is missing its conserved closing phenylalanine or tryptophan, this is likely a read error. The limits of the CDR3 on the DNA are not certain, so only TCRdb's listed CDR3 is given.

TCRdb re-called the reads through MiXCR, storing one row per CDR3 protein. The sample has 8,000 or so distinct CDR3 sequences, approximately 49% seen once. This receptor was identified in a human donor in good health (CMV status not recorded). Some clones in this sample may be carry-over from other donors' samples. The sample consisted of PBMCs, sequenced either directly or after in vitro stimulation (not recorded which).

The CDR3 sequence is CASNGDTPYL. This chain links TRBV27 with TRBJ2-3. The CDR3 spans 10 amino acids, including both terminal residues. Germline values: CDR1 MNHEY, CDR2 SMNVEV (reference sequence).